This T cell receptor (beta chain) is drawn from a study of T cell repertoires in cytomegalovirus infection. In the study overall: Public TCR beta signatures marked donors with CMV infection and the matching HLA. Study results and limitations: In two of eight donors, the top clonotype was HLA-C-restricted CMV-specific.

As regards this clonotype: What it recognizes is unknown.

TCRdb re-called the reads with MiXCR, one entry per CDR3 protein. The sample records 150,000 or so distinct CDR3 sequences, about 20% being singletons. The germline V gene encodes CDR1 SEHNR and CDR2 FQNEAQ (reference sequence). V dropped 5 bases and J dropped 5; count of bases not matched to a gene: 6. The CDR3 covers 14 residues. This TCR was recovered from a human donor in good health (CMV status not recorded). Some clones in this sample may be carry-over from other donors' samples. V and J are TRBV7-9 and TRBJ1-1; 9 bases agree with TRBD1. The specimen was CD8+ T cells from cultured PBMCs, collected from culture after CMV antigen stimulation. The CDR3 sequence is CASSTYRGRTEAFF. The CDR3 DNA sequence: TGTGCCAGCAGCACCTACAGGGGGCGGACTGAAGCTTTCTTT.